This TCR beta chain was sequenced in a study of T cell responses to AZD1222 COVID-19 vaccine. Looking at the study overall: Pooled samples include second doses given at about 4 or 12 weeks. Regarding the study as a whole: Sampling captured repertoires only after the peak T cell response. Two AZD1222 administrations were followed by greater Spike-specific TCR breadth and depth.

The method was immunoSEQ multiplex PCR; TCRdb's version includes in-frame clones alone and lacks a portion of them. The sample has approximately 130,000 clones, roughly 93% seen once. As concerns this clone: Antigen specificity is unknown.

This CDR3 is built from 14 residues. The ends were cut back, 3 bases at V and 2 bases at J, with 9 bases in the middle. Per the germline V gene, CDR1 is SGHTA and CDR2 is FQGNSA. Sequencing was performed on peripheral blood, taken on day 0 of AZD1222 vaccination. The clonotype was recovered from an adult in good health. The chain links TRBV7-2 to TRBJ2-3; D gene ambiguous. CDR3 residues: CASSLTGNTDTQYF. The CDR3 DNA reads TGTGCCAGCAGCTTGACTGGTAACACAGATACGCAGTATTTT.